The 8 T cell receptor beta chains below come from one sample, sequenced in a study of long-term antiretroviral therapy in people with HIV. Investigators performed immunoSEQ version v3.0 at survey level. Here immunoSEQ multiplex PCR was the method, and the copy in TCRdb shows in-frame clones only, minus some. The sample gives about 26,000 clones, around 80% of which show up once; about 5% is in the top ten. Source: unsorted PBMCs, taken 1.1 years before starting antiretroviral therapy. The receptors come from a woman under 40 with HIV.

The chain has TRBV7-9 and TRBJ2-3; TRBD2 aligns across 10 bases. The CDR3 is made up of 15 amino acids. The junction had 3 bases not matched to a gene; V was cut back by 4 bases and J by 2 bases. Germline assignment: CDR1 SEHNR and CDR2 FQNEAQ (reference sequence). Here the CDR3 DNA reads TGTGCCAGCAGCTCTAGCGGGGGCTACACAGATACGCAGTATTTT. Amino acid sequence: CASSSSGGYTDTQYF.

V gene TRBV5-5 combines with J gene TRBJ2-7, with 7 bases matching TRBD1. Losses at the gene ends were 1 base for V and 3 bases for J; bases not matched to a gene: 1. The CDR3 is 13 amino acids. Germline CDR1 is SGHKS and CDR2 is YYEKEE (reference sequence). CDR3 residues: CASSLRQGYEQYV. DNA for the CDR3: TGTGCCAGCAGCTTGCGACAGGGCTACGAGCAGTACGTC.

V gene TRBV6-5 combines with J gene TRBJ1-1, with no clear D. Germline CDR1 MNHEY, CDR2 SVGAGI. V was pared by 0 bases and J by 2 bases, with 10 bases between. The CDR3 extends over 15 amino acids. In DNA, the CDR3 is TGTGCCAGCAGTTACTCTGTCCCTATCAACACTGAAGCTTTCTTT. It codes for CASSYSVPINTEAFF.

Written as DNA, the CDR3 is TGTGCCAGTAGTACCCCCGGGACAGGGGAGACCCAGTACTTC. The encoded protein is CASSTPGTGETQYF. The rearrangement uses TRBV19 and TRBJ2-5; 9 nucleotides line up with TRBD1. The V gene end was trimmed by 4 bases and the J gene end by 5 bases; junction bases not matched to a gene: 5. The CDR3 is 14 amino acids. CDR1 and CDR2 from the germline V gene are LNHDA and SQIVND (reference sequence).

The chain's CDR3 is CASGSRVGQPQHF. The DNA of the CDR3 is TGTGCTAGTGGATCCCGGGTTGGTCAGCCCCAGCATTTT. V usage is TRBV12-5 and J usage is TRBJ1-5, with D unclear. The CDR3 length is 13 residues. Per germline, CDR1 LGHNT and CDR2 FRNRAP. V shed 6 bases and J shed 6 bases, with 12 bases lying between them.

The rearrangement links TRBV5-6 to TRBJ1-6, with TRBD1 matching 7 bases. Germline V gives CDR1 SGHDT, CDR2 YYEEEE. The V and J ends lost 0 bases and 9 bases, in that order; junction bases with no gene match: 9. This CDR3 contains 16 residues. In nucleotides, the CDR3 is TGTGCCAGCAGCTTGGGGTCCGCCAGGGGGACTTCACCCCTCCACTTT. Translation: CASSLGSARGTSPLHF.

A remark on this clone: The same CDR3 arises from other DNA sequences in this sample as well. The chain couples TRBV5-1 to TRBJ2-6, with 7 nucleotides matching TRBD1. The CDR3 has 15 residues. V dropped 4 bases and J dropped 4; count of bases not matched to a gene: 5. Per germline, CDR1 SGHRS and CDR2 YFSETQ. CDR3 region: CASSPQGSGANVLTF. The DNA for the CDR3 is TGCGCCAGCAGCCCACAGGGGTCCGGGGCCAACGTCCTGACTTTC. Using reference TRBV5-1 and TRBJ2-6 for the parts outside the CDR3, the full variable domain is KAGVTQTPRYLIKTRGQQVTLSCSPISGHRSVSWYQQTPGQGLQFLFEYFSETQRNKGNFPGRFSGRQFSNSRSEMNVSTLELGDSALYLCASSPQGSGANVLTFGAGSRLTVL.

This chain links TRBV19 with TRBJ2-1, with a weak D call TRBD1 (7 bases). Trimming stripped 4 bases from V and 4 bases from J, with 26 bases between. Germline CDR1 and CDR2: LNHDA and SQIVND (reference sequence). The CDR3 extends over 19 amino acids. The CDR3 DNA is TGTGCCAGTAGTACCGTAATAAGGGCAGACAGGGAGGTGTACAATGAGCAGTTCTTC. Its translation: CASSTVIRADREVYNEQFF.